This T cell receptor beta chain was documented in a study of memory CD4+ T cells and cytomegalovirus serostatus. Study results and caveats: CD4+ memory repertoires contained about two fifths of the 164 reported CMV TCRbeta sequences.

Clones were read by immunoSEQ multiplex PCR, and TCRdb kept only the in-frame ones, dropping some. The repertoire holds approximately 61,000 clones, with 80% as singletons. About this clone: What it recognizes is unknown.

Germline CDR1 and CDR2: MDHEN and SYDVKM. V shed 1 base and J shed 2 bases, with 9 bases lying between them. The CDR3 length is 15 residues. The sort gate was single viable CD3+CD4+CD8-CD45RO+ cells for memory CD4+ T cells. The chain employs TRBV28 and TRBJ1-3; D gene uncertain. What was sequenced was memory CD4+ T cells from blood. The clonotype was recovered from an adult in good health and CMV-seronegative. Some clones in this sample may be carry-over from other donors' samples. The CDR3 protein is CASSLYRGTGNTIYF. The CDR3 coding sequence is TGTGCCAGCAGTTTATATAGAGGTACTGGAAACACCATATATTTT.